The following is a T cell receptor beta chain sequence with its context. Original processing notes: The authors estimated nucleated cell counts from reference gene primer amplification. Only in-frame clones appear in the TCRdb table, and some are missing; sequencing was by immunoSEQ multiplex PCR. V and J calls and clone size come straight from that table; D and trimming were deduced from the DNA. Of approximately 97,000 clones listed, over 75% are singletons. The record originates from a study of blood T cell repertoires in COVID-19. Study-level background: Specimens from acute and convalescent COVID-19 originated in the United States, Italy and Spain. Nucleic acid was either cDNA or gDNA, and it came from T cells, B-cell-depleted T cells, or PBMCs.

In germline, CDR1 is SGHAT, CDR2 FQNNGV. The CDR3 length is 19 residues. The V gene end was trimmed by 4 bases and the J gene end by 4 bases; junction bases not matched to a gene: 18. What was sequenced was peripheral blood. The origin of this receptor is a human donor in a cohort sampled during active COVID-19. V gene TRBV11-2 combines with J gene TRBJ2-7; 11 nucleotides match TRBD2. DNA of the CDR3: TGTGCCAGCAGCTCCTTTATATTAACTAGCGGGAGTCGGCCATACGAGCAGTACTTC. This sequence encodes CASSSFILTSGSRPYEQYF. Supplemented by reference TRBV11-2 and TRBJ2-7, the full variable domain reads EAGVAQSPRYKIIEKRQSVAFWCNPISGHATLYWYQQILGQGPKLLIQFQNNGVVDDSQLPKDRFSAERLKGVDSTLKIQPAKLEDSAVYLCASSSFILTSGSRPYEQYFGPGTRLTVT.